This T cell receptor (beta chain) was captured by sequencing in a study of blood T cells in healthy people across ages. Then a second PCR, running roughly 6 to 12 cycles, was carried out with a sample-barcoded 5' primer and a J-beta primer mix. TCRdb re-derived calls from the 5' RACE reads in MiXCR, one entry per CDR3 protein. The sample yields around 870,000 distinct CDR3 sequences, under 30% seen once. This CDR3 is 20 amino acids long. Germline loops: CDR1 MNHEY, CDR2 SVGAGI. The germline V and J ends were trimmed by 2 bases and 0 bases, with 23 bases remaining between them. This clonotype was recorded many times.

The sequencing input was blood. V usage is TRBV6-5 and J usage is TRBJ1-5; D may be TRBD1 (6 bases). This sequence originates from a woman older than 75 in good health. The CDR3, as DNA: TGTGCCAGCAGTTACACCGTACCCGCGGGGGGCCACAATAGCAATCAGCCCCAGCATTTT. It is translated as CASSYTVPAGGHNSNQPQHF.